This is a list of T cell receptor beta chains from one sample in a study of cytomegalovirus exposure and HLA in healthy donors. Clones were sequenced by immunoSEQ multiplex PCR, and TCRdb holds only the in-frame ones, with some missing. Altogether about 120,000 clones are present, 80% to 90% being singletons, with the ten largest covering around 2%. Input material: PBMCs. Receptor source: a man between 40 and 49 years old in good health and CMV-seronegative. Each CDR3 is given with its conserved first and last residue. D genes are given only for firm matches. Clone size is not always given. Where it is, it says once, few, many or a class for expanded clones.

cdr3_nt: TGTGCCAGCAGCTTGGTCGTGGCCAACGGGGACATTCAGTACTTC
cdr3_aa: CASSLVVANGDIQYF
clone_size: -
j_call: TRBJ2-4
v_call: TRBV5-6
d_call: -

cdr3_nt: TGTGCCAGCAGCCCTACTAGCGGGAGTCCCTCCTACGAGCAGTACTTC
cdr3_aa: CASSPTSGSPSYEQYF
clone_size: once
j_call: TRBJ2-7
v_call: TRBV7-2
d_call: TRBD2

cdr3_nt: TGTGCCAGCAGAGAGGGTGGCATATCCTACGAGCAGTACTTC
cdr3_aa: CASREGGISYEQYF
clone_size: -
j_call: TRBJ2-7
v_call: TRBV6-5
d_call: -

cdr3_nt: TGTGCCAGCAGCAAGACTAGCGGGGCCTCCTACAATGAGCAGTTCTTC
cdr3_aa: CASSKTSGASYNEQFF
clone_size: -
j_call: TRBJ2-1
v_call: TRBV6-6
d_call: TRBD2

cdr3_nt: TGCGCCAGCAGCCGGGACAGGTTGAACACTGAAGCTTTCTTT
cdr3_aa: CASSRDRLNTEAFF
clone_size: -
j_call: TRBJ1-1
v_call: TRBV5-1
d_call: TRBD1

cdr3_nt: TGTGCCAGCAGTGATTCCCCGGACAGAAATCAGCCCCAGCATTTT
cdr3_aa: CASSDSPDRNQPQHF
clone_size: -
j_call: TRBJ1-5
v_call: TRBV2
d_call: -

cdr3_nt: TGTGCCAGCAGACCTAGCGGGGAACGAGGCAATGAGCAGTTCTTC
cdr3_aa: CASRPSGERGNEQFF
clone_size: once
j_call: TRBJ2-1
v_call: TRBV7-9
d_call: TRBD2

cdr3_nt: TGTGCCAGTAGTCCCGTGTGGAGCGATAAACTGTTTTTT
cdr3_aa: CASSPVWSDKLFF
clone_size: -
j_call: TRBJ1-4
v_call: TRBV19
d_call: -

cdr3_nt: TGTGCCAGCAGTGAGTTCAGGGTATTGCGGCAGCCCCAGCATTTT
cdr3_aa: CASSEFRVLRQPQHF
clone_size: -
j_call: TRBJ1-5
v_call: TRBV6-1
d_call: -

cdr3_nt: TGTGCCAGCTCACCAATGGGAGAGGATACGCAGTATTTT
cdr3_aa: CASSPMGEDTQYF
clone_size: few
j_call: TRBJ2-3
v_call: TRBV18
d_call: -

cdr3_nt: TGTGCCAGCAGTGTAACAGGGCCCTATGGCTACACCTTC
cdr3_aa: CASSVTGPYGYTF
clone_size: few
j_call: TRBJ1-2
v_call: TRBV27
d_call: -

cdr3_nt: TGTGCCAGCAGTCTACTCACTAGCGGAGGCTACGAGCAGTACTTC
cdr3_aa: CASSLLTSGGYEQYF
clone_size: -
j_call: TRBJ2-7
v_call: TRBV27
d_call: TRBD2

cdr3_nt: TGTGCCAGCAGTCACCCTTTTACAGGGGACGCTTTCTTT
cdr3_aa: CASSHPFTGDAFF
clone_size: -
j_call: TRBJ1-1
v_call: TRBV27
d_call: TRBD1

cdr3_nt: TGTGCCAGCAGTTCCCCGGGACTTACCTCCTACGAGCAGTACTTC
cdr3_aa: CASSSPGLTSYEQYF
clone_size: -
j_call: TRBJ2-7
v_call: TRBV6-6
d_call: -

cdr3_nt: TGTGCCAGCAGTGTAGAGGGTCTCGCTGAAGCTTTCTTT
cdr3_aa: CASSVEGLAEAFF
clone_size: once
j_call: TRBJ1-1
v_call: TRBV2
d_call: -

cdr3_nt: TGTGCCAGCAGCTTAGTTCCGGGGGTGGGGAATGAGCAGTTCTTC
cdr3_aa: CASSLVPGVGNEQFF
clone_size: -
j_call: TRBJ2-1
v_call: TRBV7-2
d_call: -

cdr3_nt: TGTGCCAGCACCAAACTAGGTGGGGCCAACGTCCTGACTTTC
cdr3_aa: CASTKLGGANVLTF
clone_size: -
j_call: TRBJ2-6
v_call: TRBV6-5
d_call: -

cdr3_nt: TGTGCGCAGGAGGGGCAGGGGGGTCGCAATGAGCAGTTCTTC
cdr3_aa: CAQEGQGGRNEQFF
clone_size: -
j_call: TRBJ2-1
v_call: TRBV30
d_call: -

cdr3_nt: TGCGCCAGCCTCGGGGGGGATGGCACTGAAGCTTTCTTT
cdr3_aa: CASLGGDGTEAFF
clone_size: -
j_call: TRBJ1-1
v_call: TRBV5-1
d_call: -

cdr3_nt: TGCGCCAGCAGCTTGGGACAGGGGCGGAATTCACCCCTCCACTTT
cdr3_aa: CASSLGQGRNSPLHF
clone_size: -
j_call: TRBJ1-6
v_call: TRBV5-1
d_call: TRBD1

cdr3_nt: TGCGCCAGCAGTGATACTGAAGCGGGAGCCAAAAACATTCAGTACTTC
cdr3_aa: CASSDTEAGAKNIQYF
clone_size: few
j_call: TRBJ2-4
v_call: TRBV10-2
d_call: -

cdr3_nt: TGCGCCAGCAGCCAAGATACAGGGAGCTCTGGGGCCAACGTCCTGACTTTC
cdr3_aa: CASSQDTGSSGANVLTF
clone_size: -
j_call: TRBJ2-6
v_call: TRBV4-3
d_call: -

cdr3_nt: TGTGCCAGCAGCTTTACAGGGGGATCCTACAATGAGCAGTTCTTC
cdr3_aa: CASSFTGGSYNEQFF
clone_size: -
j_call: TRBJ2-1
v_call: TRBV5-8
d_call: TRBD1

cdr3_nt: TGTGCCAGCTCACCACTTCTCCCCCGGTTGGGGACAGGAGTCTACGAGCAGTACTTC
cdr3_aa: CASSPLLPRLGTGVYEQYF
clone_size: -
j_call: TRBJ2-7
v_call: TRBV18
d_call: TRBD1

cdr3_nt: TGCGCCAGCAGCCCGATGGACAGGACAAACACTGAAGCTTTCTTT
cdr3_aa: CASSPMDRTNTEAFF
clone_size: -
j_call: TRBJ1-1
v_call: TRBV5-1
d_call: TRBD1

cdr3_nt: TGCGCCAGCAGCCAAGGACACACAGATACGCAGTATTTT
cdr3_aa: CASSQGHTDTQYF
clone_size: -
j_call: TRBJ2-3
v_call: TRBV4-3
d_call: -

cdr3_nt: TGTGCCAGTAGTACCGGACAGGGGGCAACCGGGGAGCTGTTTTTT
cdr3_aa: CASSTGQGATGELFF
clone_size: -
j_call: TRBJ2-2
v_call: TRBV19
d_call: TRBD1